This T cell receptor beta chain was profiled in a study of T cells after posttransplantation cyclophosphamide. The study, taken as a whole, reports: Tissue-infiltrating T cells from skin or gut overlapped little with blood T cells. Later blood repertoires were often dominated by clones from the donor CD8+ memory compartment.

Treatment was busulfan-fludarabine conditioning, a marrow graft, and cyclophosphamide on days +3 and +4. This clone was counted at least ten times. Its antigen remains unidentified. The data were produced by immunoSEQ multiplex PCR, yet TCRdb's version contains in-frame clones alone and is incomplete. This sample has 24,000 or so clones and no singletons, with about 2% in the ten largest. Germline assignment: CDR1 SEHNR and CDR2 FQNEAQ (reference sequence). This CDR3 region has 16 residues. V lost 3 bases, J lost 4 bases, and 10 bases stayed unmatched. Specimen: PBMCs, collected after allogeneic stem cell transplant with posttransplant cyclophosphamide. The clonotype was recovered from a male patient younger than 35 who received an allogeneic stem cell transplant from a related donor, was CMV-positive, and had no GVHD. T cells may partly derive from the graft donor. This rearrangement joins TRBV7-9 to TRBJ1-2; 8 bases match TRBD1. The CDR3 DNA reads TGTGCCAGCAGCTTGGGCAGGGGGCCGGTTGGCTATGGCTACACCTTC. Its translation: CASSLGRGPVGYGYTF.